This is a list of T cell receptor beta chains from one sample in a study of cytomegalovirus exposure and HLA in healthy donors. Sequencing used immunoSEQ multiplex PCR; TCRdb keeps in-frame clones, though not all of them. The sample lists about 120,000 clones; around 85% were seen once. Sequencing input: PBMCs. These receptors all stem from a man younger than 35 in good health and CMV-seropositive. Each CDR3 is given with its conserved first and last residue. The D gene is left open where the match is weak. A clone size is listed for some rows: how often the clone was seen (once, few, many), or a class if it is expanded.

j_gene: TRBJ2-3
abundance: NA
d_gene: NA
v_gene: TRBV15
CDR3aa: CATSRVRGHFFATDTQYF
CDR3nt: TGTGCCACCAGCAGAGTTCGGGGACACTTTTTCGCCACAGATACGCAGTATTTT

j_gene: TRBJ1-2
abundance: NA
d_gene: NA
v_gene: TRBV11-3
CDR3aa: CASSPDPLGRECYTF
CDR3nt: TGTGCCAGCAGCCCTGACCCCTTGGGCAGGGAATGCTACACCTTC

j_gene: TRBJ2-1
abundance: NA
d_gene: TRBD2
v_gene: TRBV5-1
CDR3aa: CASSSSGGRLYNEQFF
CDR3nt: TGCGCCAGCAGTTCCTCGGGGGGGCGGCTCTACAATGAGCAGTTCTTC

j_gene: TRBJ1-1
abundance: NA
d_gene: NA
v_gene: TRBV11-2
CDR3aa: CASSLMGPWGPEAFF
CDR3nt: TGTGCCAGCAGCTTAATGGGGCCATGGGGGCCTGAAGCTTTCTTT

j_gene: TRBJ2-7
abundance: NA
d_gene: TRBD1
v_gene: TRBV27
CDR3aa: CASSPSVGQVSYEQYF
CDR3nt: TGTGCCAGCAGCCCCTCGGTGGGACAGGTATCGTACGAGCAGTACTTC

j_gene: TRBJ2-6
abundance: NA
d_gene: TRBD1
v_gene: TRBV4-3
CDR3aa: CASSQARGLGANVLTF
CDR3nt: TGCGCCAGCAGCCAAGCCAGGGGGTTGGGGGCCAACGTCCTGACTTTC

j_gene: TRBJ2-2
abundance: NA
d_gene: TRBD1
v_gene: TRBV5-4
CDR3aa: CASSLNRGNTGELFF
CDR3nt: TGTGCCAGCAGCTTGAACAGGGGGAACACCGGGGAGCTGTTTTTT

j_gene: TRBJ1-1
abundance: NA
d_gene: NA
v_gene: TRBV5-1
CDR3aa: CASTPGGGENTEAFF
CDR3nt: TGCGCCAGCACCCCTGGGGGGGGTGAAAACACTGAAGCTTTCTTT

j_gene: TRBJ1-3
abundance: NA
d_gene: NA
v_gene: TRBV5-6
CDR3aa: CASSLLTGSSGNTIYF
CDR3nt: TGTGCCAGCAGCTTATTGACAGGTAGCTCTGGAAACACCATATATTTT

j_gene: TRBJ1-2
abundance: NA
d_gene: NA
v_gene: TRBV5-4
CDR3aa: CASSLGRGSYGYTF
CDR3nt: TGTGCCAGCAGCTTGGGCCGGGGTAGCTATGGCTACACCTTC

j_gene: TRBJ2-4
abundance: few
d_gene: TRBD2
v_gene: TRBV19
CDR3aa: CASSRISGGTKNIQYF
CDR3nt: TGTGCCAGTAGCAGAATTAGCGGGGGAACCAAAAACATTCAGTACTTC

j_gene: TRBJ1-1
abundance: NA
d_gene: TRBD1
v_gene: TRBV10-3
CDR3aa: CAISERDRGLSEAFF
CDR3nt: TGTGCCATCAGTGAAAGAGACAGGGGGCTTAGTGAAGCTTTCTTT

j_gene: TRBJ2-1
abundance: NA
d_gene: NA
v_gene: TRBV18
CDR3aa: CASSLRTHSSYNEQFF
CDR3nt: TGTGCCAGCTCACTACGGACTCATAGCTCCTACAATGAGCAGTTCTTC

j_gene: TRBJ2-1
abundance: NA
d_gene: TRBD2
v_gene: TRBV5-1
CDR3aa: CASTRGGSSSYNEQFF
CDR3nt: TGCGCCAGCACCCGGGGAGGGTCGAGCTCCTACAATGAGCAGTTCTTC

j_gene: TRBJ2-5
abundance: NA
d_gene: TRBD1
v_gene: TRBV18
CDR3aa: CASSARGSETQYF
CDR3nt: TGTGCCAGCTCAGCCAGGGGGTCGGAGACCCAGTACTTC

j_gene: TRBJ1-4
abundance: NA
d_gene: TRBD1
v_gene: TRBV4-2
CDR3aa: CASSPGQGKEKLFF
CDR3nt: TGTGCCAGCAGCCCGGGACAGGGAAAAGAAAAACTGTTTTTT

j_gene: TRBJ1-2
abundance: once
d_gene: TRBD1
v_gene: TRBV19
CDR3aa: CASSIFRGDYGYTF
CDR3nt: TGTGCCAGTAGTATTTTCAGGGGGGACTATGGCTACACCTTC

j_gene: TRBJ2-1
abundance: NA
d_gene: TRBD2
v_gene: TRBV29-1
CDR3aa: CSVEDSLAGGHNEQFF
CDR3nt: TGCAGCGTTGAAGATAGTCTAGCGGGGGGGCACAATGAGCAGTTCTTC

j_gene: TRBJ2-1
abundance: NA
d_gene: TRBD2
v_gene: TRBV5-4
CDR3aa: CASSLWGGSEQFF
CDR3nt: TGTGCCAGCAGCTTGTGGGGGGGGTCTGAGCAGTTCTTC

j_gene: TRBJ1-2
abundance: NA
d_gene: NA
v_gene: TRBV12-5
CDR3aa: CASGVFTIYGYTF
CDR3nt: TGTGCTAGTGGGGTATTCACTATCTATGGCTACACCTTC

j_gene: TRBJ2-7
abundance: NA
d_gene: TRBD2
v_gene: TRBV11-2
CDR3aa: CASSLGTSGYTSYEQYF
CDR3nt: TGTGCCAGCAGCTTAGGGACTAGCGGGTATACTTCCTACGAGCAGTACTTC

j_gene: TRBJ2-1
abundance: NA
d_gene: TRBD1
v_gene: TRBV2
CDR3aa: CASRKSSGGNEQFF
CDR3nt: TGTGCCAGCAGAAAGAGCTCAGGGGGCAATGAGCAGTTCTTC

j_gene: TRBJ1-6
abundance: once
d_gene: NA
v_gene: TRBV28
CDR3aa: CASSRVFSDSPLHF
CDR3nt: TGTGCCAGCAGCAGGGTATTTTCAGATTCACCCCTCCACTTT

j_gene: TRBJ2-7
abundance: NA
d_gene: NA
v_gene: TRBV28
CDR3aa: CASSYDRRKTYEQYF
CDR3nt: TGTGCCAGCAGTTACGACAGGAGAAAGACCTACGAGCAGTACTTC

j_gene: TRBJ2-5
abundance: NA
d_gene: NA
v_gene: TRBV7-9
CDR3aa: CASSLGQSQETQYF
CDR3nt: TGTGCCAGCAGCTTGGGCCAGTCCCAAGAGACCCAGTACTTC

j_gene: TRBJ2-1
abundance: NA
d_gene: NA
v_gene: TRBV6-4
CDR3aa: CASSDVFSGSTYNEQFF
CDR3nt: TGTGCCAGCAGTGACGTTTTTAGCGGCTCAACCTACAATGAGCAGTTCTTC

j_gene: TRBJ1-1
abundance: NA
d_gene: NA
v_gene: TRBV6-6
CDR3aa: CASPGGGTEAFF
CDR3nt: TGTGCCAGCCCGGGGGGGGGCACTGAAGCTTTCTTT

j_gene: TRBJ1-2
abundance: NA
d_gene: TRBD1
v_gene: TRBV28
CDR3aa: CASSQSYGQGSYGYTF
CDR3nt: TGTGCCAGCAGTCAGTCGTATGGACAGGGCAGCTATGGCTACACCTTC

j_gene: TRBJ1-2
abundance: NA
d_gene: TRBD1
v_gene: TRBV4-1
CDR3aa: CASSPVQGTGYTF
CDR3nt: TGCGCCAGCAGCCCAGTACAGGGGACGGGCTACACCTTC